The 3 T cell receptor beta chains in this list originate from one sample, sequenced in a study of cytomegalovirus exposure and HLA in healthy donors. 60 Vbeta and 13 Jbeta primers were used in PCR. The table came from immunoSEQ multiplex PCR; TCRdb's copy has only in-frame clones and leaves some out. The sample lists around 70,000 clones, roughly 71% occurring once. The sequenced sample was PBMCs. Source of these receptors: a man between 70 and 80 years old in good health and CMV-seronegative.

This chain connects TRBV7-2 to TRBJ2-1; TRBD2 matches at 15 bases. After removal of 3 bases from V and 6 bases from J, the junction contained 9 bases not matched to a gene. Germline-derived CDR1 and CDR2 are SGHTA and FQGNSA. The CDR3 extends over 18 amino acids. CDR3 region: CASSLVGTSGRILNEQFF. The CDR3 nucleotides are TGTGCCAGCAGCTTGGTGGGGACTAGCGGGAGGATCCTCAATGAGCAGTTCTTC.

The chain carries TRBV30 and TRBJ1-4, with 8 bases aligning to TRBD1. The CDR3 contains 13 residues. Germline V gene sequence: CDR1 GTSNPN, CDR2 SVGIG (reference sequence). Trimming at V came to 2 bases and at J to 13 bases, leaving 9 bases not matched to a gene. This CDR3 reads CAWSLAGGIRLFF. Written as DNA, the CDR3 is TGTGCCTGGAGTTTGGCAGGGGGCATTAGACTGTTTTTT. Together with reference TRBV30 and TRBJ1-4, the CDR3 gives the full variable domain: SQTIHQWPATLVQPVGSPLSLECTVEGTSNPNLYWYRQAAGRGLQLLFYSVGIGQISSEVPQNLSASRPQDRQFILSSKKLLLSDSGFYLCAWSLAGGIRLFFGSGTQLSVL.

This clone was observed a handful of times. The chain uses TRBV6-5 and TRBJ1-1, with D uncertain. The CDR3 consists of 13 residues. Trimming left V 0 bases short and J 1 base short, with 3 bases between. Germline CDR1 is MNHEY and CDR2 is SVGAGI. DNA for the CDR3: TGTGCCAGCAGTTACTCCTCGAACACTGAAGCTTTCTTT. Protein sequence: CASSYSSNTEAFF.